This T cell receptor (beta chain) is from a study of cytomegalovirus exposure and HLA in healthy donors. V shed 6 bases and J shed 8 bases, with 11 bases lying between them. Germline-derived CDR1 and CDR2 are ENHRY and SYGVKD. This CDR3 has 13 residues. PCR was performed using 60 Vbeta and 13 Jbeta primers. Sequencing used immunoSEQ multiplex PCR; TCRdb keeps in-frame clones, though not all of them. In the table there are roughly 110,000 clones, 73% of which are singletons. In regard to this clone: Its target is unknown.

General observations from the study: Donors belonging to an Asian-associated ancestry cluster reportedly showed fewer N-insertions in productive TCRs than the approximately 700-donor mean, according to what a later analysis found.

The sequence was collected from a woman in her twenties or thirties in good health and CMV-seronegative. The sample comprised PBMCs. V gene TRBV10-3 combines with J gene TRBJ1-6; perhaps TRBD1 as D (5 bases). The CDR3 spells CAIRTAGDSPLHF. The DNA of the CDR3 is TGTGCCATCAGGACGGCGGGGGATTCACCCCTCCACTTT.